The entry that follows covers one T cell receptor (beta chain) sequence. The antigen remains undetermined. This sample is drawn from a study of T cells after yellow fever vaccination. Study-wide background: In the case of low-cell-number fractions, SMART-Seq v4 Ultra Low Input was used for preparation.

This CDR3 is 18 amino acids long. In germline, CDR1 is MGHRA, CDR2 YSYEKL. V dropped 4 bases and J dropped 1; count of bases not matched to a gene: 12. The study made its TCR cDNA through 5'RACE template switching. That step introduced a universal primer site along with UMIs. TCRdb reanalysed the 5' RACE reads using MiXCR and keeps one entry per CDR3 protein. The repertoire holds 300,000 to 350,000 distinct CDR3 sequences, with about 10% as singletons. General study points: Faster peaking, at day 5 versus 15, marked a secondary response that was weaker. Most primary-vaccination clones recurred post-booster (roughly 96% CD4, 85% to 90% CD8).

The sequence derives from a young man who received the YFV17D yellow fever vaccine. The sample here was CD4+ T cells sorted from PBMCs, taken 45 days after the yellow fever booster vaccination. The gene calls are TRBV4-1 and TRBJ2-3; 9 bases are a match to TRBD2. In DNA form, the CDR3 reads TGCGCCAGCAGCCTGCGAAAGCGGGGGGTACGAGGCACAGATACGCAGTATTTT. Translation gives CASSLRKRGVRGTDTQYF.